The next 27 T cell receptor beta chains were all read from a single sample in a study of blood T cell repertoires in COVID-19. TCRdb keeps only in-frame clones here, not all; method: immunoSEQ multiplex PCR. The table includes 65,000 to 85,000 clones, 80% to 90% detected once. Sequencing input: peripheral blood. The receptors originated from a human donor in a cohort sampled during active COVID-19.

The chain has TRBV7-3 and TRBJ2-1, with 11 bases that match TRBD2. CDR1 SGHTA and CDR2 FQGTGA come from the germline V gene. With V trimmed by 6 bases and J by 6 bases, 7 bases remained unmatched. The CDR3 length is 15 residues. The CDR3 DNA sequence: TGTGCCAGCAGATACACTAGCGGGAGAGGCAATGAGCAGTTCTTC. It is translated as CASRYTSGRGNEQFF.

This clone was found once. The rearrangement uses TRBV3-1 (or the pseudogene TRBV3-2) and TRBJ1-1, with 10 nucleotides matching TRBD1. Germline V gene data show CDR1 as LGHDT and CDR2 as YNNKEL (reference sequence). The CDR3 runs to 15 residues. Trimming at V came to 2 bases and at J to 7 bases, leaving 7 bases not matched to a gene. CDR3 in amino acids: CASSQLTGGEDEAFF. CDR3 nucleotide sequence: TGTGCCAGCAGCCAATTGACAGGGGGCGAGGATGAAGCTTTCTTT.

The V call is TRBV7-8, the J call TRBJ2-3, with a weak D call TRBD1 (7 bases). Trimming stripped 3 bases from V and 1 base from J, with 17 bases between. This CDR3 has 17 residues. Germline-derived CDR1 and CDR2 are SGHVS and FQNEAQ. This CDR3 is CASSLEGAIGGTDTQYF. In DNA, the CDR3 is TGTGCCAGCAGCTTGGAGGGGGCGATTGGTGGCACAGATACGCAGTATTTT.

This chain joins TRBV7-9 and TRBJ1-2, with D unresolved. CDR3 length equals 13 residues. V shed 1 base and J shed 2 bases, with 5 bases lying between them. From germline, CDR1 is SEHNR and CDR2 FQNEAQ (reference sequence). The CDR3, as DNA: TGTGCCAGCAGCTTAGGAGGGAACTATGGCTACACCTTC. Its translation: CASSLGGNYGYTF.

The J gene is TRBJ1-2, the V gene TRBV27, with TRBD1 matching over 7 bases. CDR1 is MNHEY and CDR2 is SMNVEV in the germline V gene (reference sequence). J lost 4 bases, V lost 7 bases, and 9 bases had no gene match. This CDR3 is 14 amino acids long. The CDR3 DNA reads as TGTGCCAGCACCCCGACAGGGTCAGGCTATGGCTACACCTTC. Protein sequence: CASTPTGSGYGYTF.

This rearrangement joins TRBV2 to TRBJ1-2, with 7 bases lining up with TRBD1. The CDR3 has 12 amino acids. The J segment lost 3 bases and the V segment lost 7 bases, leaving 2 bases of the junction unmatched. Germline V gives CDR1 SNHLY, CDR2 FYNNEI. This CDR3 is CASNRGYYGYTF. Here the CDR3 DNA reads TGTGCCAGCAACAGGGGCTACTATGGCTACACCTTC.

This clone was observed a few times. This chain connects TRBV28 to TRBJ1-3; 7 positions match TRBD1. Trimming at V came to 5 bases and at J to 2 bases, leaving 12 bases not matched to a gene. Germline CDR1 is MDHEN and CDR2 is SYDVKM. CDR3 length equals 17 residues. CDR3 in DNA: TGTGCCAGCAGTACGACAAATTACGACAGGGCTGGAAACACCATATATTTT. Translation: CASSTTNYDRAGNTIYF.

The genes are TRBV5-1 and TRBJ2-3, with TRBD1 matching over 7 bases. The CDR3 has 16 amino acids. J was trimmed by 0 bases and V by 0 bases; bases with no gene match: 4. Germline-derived CDR1 and CDR2 are SGHRS and YFSETQ. Here the CDR3 DNA reads TGCGCCAGCAGCTTGGAGTCGGGACAGAGCACAGATACGCAGTATTTT. Residues: CASSLESGQSTDTQYF.

The chain combines TRBV11-2 with TRBJ1-2; TRBD1 matches at 9 bases. The CDR3 is made up of 18 amino acids. Unmatched junction bases numbered 21, after V lost 5 bases and J lost 8 bases. In germline, CDR1 is SGHAT, CDR2 FQNNGV. CDR3 bases: TGTGCCAGCAGCACCCCCCTGGTCCGGGACAGGGCGGCGGAAGGCTACACCTTC. Translation: CASSTPLVRDRAAEGYTF.

The CDR3 loop is CASSPSGAAYGYTF. For the CDR3, the DNA is TGTGCCAGCAGCCCGAGTGGGGCCGCGTATGGCTACACCTTC. The chain is built from TRBV7-9 and TRBJ1-2, with D perhaps TRBD1 (5 bases). The CDR3 is made up of 14 amino acids. CDR1 and CDR2 from the germline V gene are SEHNR and FQNEAQ (reference sequence). V dropped 5 bases and J dropped 5 bases, with 15 bases sitting between them.

This clone has only one observation. The CDR3 is CASSLGGQQYGYTF. The CDR3 DNA reads TGTGCCAGCTCACTGGGGGGACAGCAATATGGCTACACCTTC. This chain links TRBV18 with TRBJ1-2, with 7 bases matching TRBD1. This CDR3 contains 14 residues. V was pared by 4 bases and J by 5 bases, with 7 bases of the junction left unmatched. Germline CDR1 is KGHSH and CDR2 is LQKENI.

The chain has TRBV25-1 and TRBJ1-1, with D unresolved. Germline V lookup: CDR1 MGHDK, CDR2 SYGVNS. CDR3 length equals 14 residues. V gave up 3 bases and J gave up 3 bases, with 11 bases separating them. In DNA form, the CDR3 reads TGTGCCAGCAGTGATGAGGGCTGGGACACTGAAGCTTTCTTT. This encodes CASSDEGWDTEAFF. The full variable domain, in which reference TRBV25-1 and TRBJ1-1 provide the parts outside the CDR3, is EADIYQTPRYLVIGTGKKITLECSQTMGHDKMYWYQQDPGMELHLIHYSYGVNSTEKGDLSSESTVSRIRTEHFPLTLESARPSHTSQYLCASSDEGWDTEAFFGQGTRLTVV.

This chain joins TRBV7-9 and TRBJ2-1; D possibly corresponds to TRBD2 (6 bases). Germline loops: CDR1 SEHNR, CDR2 FQNEAQ (reference sequence). V was pared by 5 bases and J by 1 base, with 12 bases between. This CDR3 has 15 residues. CDR3 in amino acids: CASSKLATSYNEQFF. The CDR3 region has the DNA TGTGCCAGCAGCAAGCTAGCGACGTCCTACAATGAGCAGTTCTTC.

The J gene is TRBJ2-3, the V gene TRBV7-8, with 7 bases that match TRBD2. The CDR3 totals 16 residues. V lost 9 bases to trimming and J lost 2 bases; unmatched junction nucleotides: 14. CDR1 is SGHVS, CDR2 FQNEAQ, per germline. CDR3 region: CASGGEGTATTDTQYF. The CDR3 DNA follows: TGTGCCAGTGGGGGGGAAGGGACGGCAACCACAGATACGCAGTATTTT.

The V gene is TRBV11-2, the J gene TRBJ2-7, with unresolved D. CDR3 length equals 11 residues. Per germline, CDR1 SGHAT and CDR2 FQNNGV. V dropped 4 bases and J dropped 2 bases, with 3 bases sitting between them. The CDR3 DNA reads as TGTGCCAGCAGCTCAACCTACGAGCAGTACTTC. Amino acid sequence: CASSSTYEQYF.

This rearrangement joins TRBV10-3 to TRBJ2-1; 13 bases fit TRBD2. The CDR3 totals 19 residues. J lost 1 base, V lost 3 bases, and 9 bases had no gene match. CDR1 is ENHRY, CDR2 SYGVKD, per germline. The CDR3 spells CAISDSLAGGILSYNEQFF. The CDR3 DNA reads TGTGCCATCAGTGACTCACTAGCGGGGGGGATCCTATCCTACAATGAGCAGTTCTTC.

The chain joins TRBV4-1 to TRBJ2-2; 8 bases agree with TRBD2. This CDR3 is built from 18 residues. Germline V gene lookup returns CDR1 MGHRA and CDR2 YSYEKL. V trimming: 1 base; J trimming: 3 bases; junction bases outside the gene matches: 10. In nucleotides, the CDR3 is TGCGCCAGCAGCCAAGGGACTAGCCGTTTGAAGGACACCGGGGAGCTGTTTTTT. It translates to CASSQGTSRLKDTGELFF.

This chain uses TRBV18 with TRBJ1-2; 8 nucleotides match TRBD1. CDR1 KGHSH and CDR2 LQKENI come from the germline V gene. Trimming at V came to 3 bases and at J to 4 bases, leaving 10 bases not matched to a gene. The CDR3 extends over 16 amino acids. The CDR3 nucleotides read TGTGCCAGCTCACCCAAATCACGGACAGGGCTCTATGGCTACACCTTC. Amino acids: CASSPKSRTGLYGYTF.

V usage is TRBV18 and J usage is TRBJ2-1, with TRBD1 matching over 9 bases. J lost 10 bases, V lost 3 bases, and 7 bases had no gene match. The CDR3 has 14 residues. Germline lookup yields CDR1 KGHSH and CDR2 LQKENI. Written as DNA, the CDR3 is TGTGCCAGCTCACCGGACAGGGGACGGTTAGAGCAGTTCTTC. Translation gives CASSPDRGRLEQFF.

This clone was seen a few times. This sequence joins TRBV6-5 and TRBJ2-7; 9 bases line up with TRBD1. Per germline, CDR1 MNHEY and CDR2 SVGAGI. V dropped 6 bases and J dropped 3; count of bases not matched to a gene: 3. There are 13 residues in the CDR3. CDR3 sequence reads: CASRSDRGYEQYF. The CDR3 DNA reads TGTGCCAGCAGGTCGGACAGGGGCTACGAGCAGTACTTC.

The chain links TRBV5-1 to TRBJ2-2; D is unresolved. Trimming shortened V by 2 bases and J by 1 base, and 9 bases separated the two germline ends. Germline values: CDR1 SGHRS, CDR2 YFSETQ. The CDR3 length is 15 residues. CDR3: CASSFIRGNTGELFF. As DNA, the CDR3 is TGCGCCAGCAGCTTCATCCGAGGGAACACCGGGGAGCTGTTTTTT.

This chain joins TRBV6-1 and TRBJ2-1, with 8 nucleotides matching TRBD2. Germline lookup yields CDR1 MNHNS and CDR2 SASEGT. V lost 6 bases, J lost 6 bases, and 10 bases stayed unmatched. The CDR3 is made up of 15 amino acids. The CDR3 spells CASSKGGLAGNEQFF. In nucleotides, the CDR3 is TGTGCCAGCAGCAAAGGTGGACTAGCAGGCAATGAGCAGTTCTTC.

The chain employs TRBV12-5 and TRBJ1-1; TRBD1 matches at 9 bases. J was trimmed by 7 bases and V by 6 bases; bases with no gene match: 6. There are 13 residues in the CDR3. Germline values: CDR1 LGHNT, CDR2 FRNRAP. The CDR3 bases are TGTGCTAGTGGGGTACAGGGGGCTATTGAAGCTTTCTTT. Translating it yields CASGVQGAIEAFF.

The chain uses TRBV7-9 and TRBJ2-7, with a tentative D call TRBD1 (5 bases). With 1 base removed from V and 0 bases from J, the gap between germline ends came to 16 bases. This CDR3 is 17 amino acids long. CDR1 is SEHNR, CDR2 FQNEAQ, per germline (reference sequence). The CDR3 DNA reads TGTGCCAGCAGCTTAGGGGGCCCTTCTAGGAGCTCCTACGAGCAGTACTTC. Amino acid sequence: CASSLGGPSRSSYEQYF.

V is TRBV11-2 and J is TRBJ2-4; 12 nucleotides align to TRBD2. This CDR3 is 17 amino acids long. J lost 1 base, V lost 2 bases, and 3 bases had no gene match. Looked up from germline, CDR1 is SGHAT and CDR2 is FQNNGV. The CDR3 loop reads CASSLTGLAGAKNIQYF. The CDR3 DNA reads TGTGCCAGCAGCTTAACCGGACTAGCGGGGGCCAAAAACATTCAGTACTTC.

V and J are TRBV6-4 and TRBJ1-1; D uncertain. Trimming removed 3 bases at V and 5 bases at J, with 10 bases between. Germline lookup yields CDR1 MRHNA and CDR2 SNTAGT. The CDR3 loop spans 13 amino acids. CDR3 region: CASSEGRGTEAFF. Written as DNA, the CDR3 is TGTGCCAGCAGTGAAGGCCGCGGAACTGAAGCTTTCTTT.

This chain connects TRBV12-3 or TRBV12-4 to TRBJ1-1; D possibly corresponds to TRBD1 (5 bases). The CDR3 has 13 amino acids. Trimming removed 6 bases at V and 1 base at J, with 9 bases between. CDR3: CASSWGRNTEAFF. The CDR3 nucleotides are TGTGCCAGCAGCTGGGGCCGGAACACTGAAGCTTTCTTT.